This T cell receptor beta chain was recorded in a study of blood T cell repertoires in COVID-19. In the original workflow: For nucleated cells, counts were estimated from reference gene primer amplification. Method: immunoSEQ multiplex PCR; TCRdb's copy keeps in-frame clones and lacks some. The V and J calls and clone size are taken from that table; D and trimming were inferred from the DNA. Of about 280,000 clones listed, roughly 89% are singletons. Cohort allocation depended upon clinical history that participants reported. The CDR3 covers 10 residues. V lost 3 bases and J 13 bases, leaving 10 bases between the germline ends. Germline V gene data show CDR1 as DFQATT and CDR2 as SNEGSKA (reference sequence).

The source is a woman aged 60-75 years who had recovered from COVID-19. Sequencing input: PBMCs or T cells enriched from blood (not recorded which). The chain combines TRBV20-1 with TRBJ2-1, with a tentative D call TRBD2 (5 bases). This CDR3 reads CSASFGSQFF. As DNA, the CDR3 is TGCAGTGCTAGTTTTGGGAGTCAGTTCTTC.